One sample yielded the 27 T cell receptor beta chains listed below, sequenced in a study of CD8+CD57+ T cells in acquired aplastic anemia. Individuals selected for sequencing had exhibited CD8+CD57+ cell expansion on flow cytometry. CDR3 and TCR beta VDJ profiling relied on genomic DNA as the template. Each CDR3 protein gets one entry after TCRdb re-called the reads with MiXCR. Of around 130,000 distinct CDR3 sequences listed, 50% to 60% are singletons. The specimen was sorted CD4+, CD8+, or CD8+CD57+ T cells (not recorded which) from PBMCs. These receptors came from a human donor with aplastic anemia.

This clonotype was detected ten times or more. The V and J genes are TRBV2 and TRBJ2-6; either TRBD1 or TRBD2 may fit D (5 bases each). Looked up from germline, CDR1 is SNHLY and CDR2 is FYNNEI. The CDR3 has 14 residues. Trimming pared 6 bases from V and 4 bases from J, leaving 10 bases between. CDR3 residues: CASSQGPGANVLTF. As DNA, the CDR3 is TGTGCCAGCAGCCAGGGACCCGGGGCCAACGTCCTGACTTTC.

The rearrangement links TRBV2 to TRBJ1-2; D is unresolved. Germline CDR1 reads SNHLY; CDR2 reads FYNNEI. The V and J ends lost 0 bases and 4 bases respectively, with 3 bases between them. The CDR3 extends over 12 amino acids. As DNA, the CDR3 is TGTGCCAGCAGTGAAGCGCTCTATGGCTACACCTTC. Protein sequence: CASSEALYGYTF.

This clonotype has a handful of counts. The chain combines TRBV6-6 with TRBJ1-1; D possibly corresponds to TRBD1 (6 bases). V was clipped by 2 bases and J by 8 bases, with 15 bases between them. Germline lookup yields CDR1 MNHNY and CDR2 SVGAGI (reference sequence). The CDR3 runs 14 residues. The CDR3 here is CASSYGGAVREAFF. The CDR3 bases are TGTGCCAGCAGTTACGGGGGGGCAGTCCGGGAAGCTTTCTTT.

This sequence joins TRBV4-1 and TRBJ2-5; 10 positions match TRBD2. Germline V gene data show CDR1 as MGHRA and CDR2 as YSYEKL. CDR3 length equals 14 residues. V was clipped by 4 bases and J by 4 bases; unmatched bases: 3. The CDR3 DNA is TGCGCCAGCAGCCGACTAGCGGGCGGAGAGACCCAGTACTTC. Translation gives CASSRLAGGETQYF.

V is TRBV29-1 and J is TRBJ2-1; D unresolved. The CDR3 is 9 amino acids. CDR1 SQVTM and CDR2 ANQGSEA come from the germline V gene. This CDR3 reads CRPHNEQFF. Written as DNA, the CDR3 is TGCAGACCTCACAATGAGCAGTTCTTC.

Judged by abundance, this clonotype is medium-sized. The V call is TRBV10-1, the J call TRBJ1-5; 12 nucleotides align to TRBD1. The CDR3 sequence is 15 residues long. Germline V gene lookup returns CDR1 WNHNN and CDR2 SYGVQD (reference sequence). V lost 6 bases to trimming and J lost 4 bases; unmatched junction nucleotides: 4. The chain's CDR3 is CASRPGQGANQPQHF. CDR3 coding DNA: TGCGCCAGCAGGCCGGGACAGGGGGCGAATCAGCCCCAGCATTTT.

A remark on this clonotype: One junction end disagrees with the germline gene, perhaps due to a read error. This chain joins TRBV7-2 and TRBJ1-1; D is unclear. CDR1 and CDR2 from the germline V gene are SGHTA and FQGNSA. This CDR3 has 13 residues. CDR3 loop: CATSGQPNTEAFF. Here the CDR3 DNA reads TGTGCCACCAGCGGGCAGCCGAACACTGAAGCTTTCTTT.

The sample holds many counts of this clonotype. The CDR3: CASSQDLGWGLEQYF. The DNA for the CDR3 is TGCGCCAGCAGCCAAGATCTGGGATGGGGGCTCGAGCAGTACTTC. V usage is TRBV4-3 and J usage is TRBJ2-7; tentative D call: TRBD1 (6 bases). Germline CDR1 reads LGHNA; CDR2 reads YSLEER. The CDR3 extends over 15 amino acids. Trimming shortened V by 0 bases and J by 6 bases, and 15 bases separated the two germline ends.

This chain connects TRBV10-3 to TRBJ2-2; D is uncertain. The germline gives CDR1 ENHRY, CDR2 SYGVKD. There are 12 residues in the CDR3. V dropped 3 bases and J dropped 3 bases, with 2 bases sitting between them. CDR3 loop: CAISDHTGELFF. The CDR3 DNA sequence: TGTGCCATCAGTGACCACACCGGGGAGCTGTTTTTT.

The chain joins TRBV12-3 or TRBV12-4 to TRBJ2-5; a possible D gene is TRBD1 (6 bases). The CDR3 length is 15 residues. V was clipped by 5 bases and J by 3 bases, with 16 bases between them. The CDR3 loop is CASSPHRESEETQYF. The CDR3 coding sequence is TGTGCCAGCAGTCCCCACAGGGAGAGTGAAGAGACCCAGTACTTC.

The gene calls are TRBV11-2 and TRBJ2-7, with a tentative D call TRBD2 (5 bases). Trimming removed 3 bases at V and 2 bases at J, with 8 bases between. In germline, CDR1 is SGHAT, CDR2 FQNNGV. CDR3 size: 13 residues. Here the CDR3 reads CASSFGVPYEQYF. The CDR3 nucleotides read TGTGCCAGCAGCTTCGGGGTTCCCTACGAGCAGTACTTC.

This clonotype was seen only a few times. The chain employs TRBV5-6 and TRBJ1-2, with D uncertain. Germline assignment: CDR1 SGHDT and CDR2 YYEEEE. V was cut by 1 base and J by 8 bases, with 9 bases left in between. The CDR3 extends over 12 amino acids. The CDR3 loop reads CASSLSQGGYTF. DNA of the CDR3: TGTGCCAGCAGCTTGAGCCAAGGAGGCTACACCTTC.

V is TRBV4-2 and J is TRBJ2-7; 7 bases align to TRBD2. The CDR3 totals 15 residues. Germline values: CDR1 LGHNA, CDR2 YNFKEQ. The trim removed 0 bases at V and 2 bases at J, leaving 4 bases unmatched. Here the CDR3 DNA reads TGTGCCAGCAGCCAAGAGGGAGGGAGTACCTACGAGCAGTACTTC. This sequence encodes CASSQEGGSTYEQYF.

This clonotype was detected many times. This chain's CDR3 is CASSPQDRAYEQYF. Here the CDR3 DNA reads TGTGCCAGCAGCCCCCAGGACAGAGCCTACGAGCAGTACTTC. The chain couples TRBV9 to TRBJ2-7; a possible D gene is TRBD1 (6 bases). This CDR3 is 14 amino acids long. V dropped 4 bases and J dropped 2 bases, with 13 bases sitting between them. Germline-derived CDR1 and CDR2 are SGDLS and YYNGEE. Combining the CDR3 with reference TRBV9 and TRBJ2-7 gives the whole variable domain DSGVTQTPKHLITATGQRVTLRCSPRSGDLSVYWYQQSLDQGLQFLIQYYNGEERAKGNILERFSAQQFPDLHSELNLSSLELGDSALYFCASSPQDRAYEQYFGPGTRLTVT.

The J gene is TRBJ2-3, the V gene TRBV7-2, with D perhaps given as TRBD1 or TRBD2 (5 bases each). This CDR3 comprises 14 residues. The germline CDR1 and CDR2 sequences are SGHTA and FQGNSA. The V end lost 8 bases, the J end lost 0 bases, and 12 bases lay between the germline ends. The CDR3 DNA reads TGTGCCAGCTCATCGGGACCTAGCACAGATACGCAGTATTTT. Translation gives CASSSGPSTDTQYF.

In this sample, this clonotype turned up a few times. The V gene is TRBV10-3, the J gene TRBJ2-5; 7 bases agree with TRBD1. The germline V gene encodes CDR1 ENHRY and CDR2 SYGVKD. The V and J ends lost 6 bases and 3 bases, in that order; junction bases with no gene match: 4. The CDR3 is made up of 13 amino acids. The CDR3 sequence is CAIRAGTEETQYF. Here the CDR3 DNA reads TGTGCCATCAGGGCCGGGACAGAAGAGACCCAGTACTTC.

This chain links TRBV7-6 with TRBJ2-7; D gene ambiguous. The germline CDR1 and CDR2 sequences are SGHVS and FNYEAQ. Trimming removed 2 bases at V and 3 bases at J, with 8 bases between. The CDR3 is 13 residues long. The CDR3 DNA follows: TGTGCCAGCAGCTTAAACAGTAACTACGAGCAGTACTTC. This encodes CASSLNSNYEQYF.

This chain joins TRBV10-3 and TRBJ2-7; TRBD2 aligns across 10 bases. V shed 0 bases and J 2 bases; nucleotides not matched to a gene: 4. Looked up from germline, CDR1 is ENHRY and CDR2 is SYGVKD. This CDR3 has 16 amino acids. The CDR3 here is CAISESAAGGPYEQYF. The CDR3 DNA follows: TGTGCCATCAGTGAGTCTGCAGCGGGAGGGCCCTACGAGCAGTACTTC.

The chain carries TRBV15 and TRBJ2-1, with TRBD2 identical over 7 bases. V shed 6 bases and J 8 bases; nucleotides not matched to a gene: 7. CDR1 LNHNV and CDR2 YYDKDF come from the germline V gene (reference sequence). This CDR3 has 13 amino acids. As DNA, the CDR3 is TGTGCCACCAGTTTCAGCGGGGAATATGAGCAGTTCTTC. Protein sequence: CATSFSGEYEQFF.

The chain combines TRBV19 with TRBJ1-1, with TRBD1 as a possible D gene (6 bases). The V and J ends lost 3 bases and 5 bases respectively, with 10 bases between them. The CDR3 is 13 amino acids. Germline V gene data show CDR1 as LNHDA and CDR2 as SQIVND (reference sequence). The CDR3 DNA sequence: TGTGCCAGTAGTATTGTAGGGGGTACTGAAGCTTTCTTT. This codes for CASSIVGGTEAFF.

The gene calls are TRBV7-9 and TRBJ2-7; TRBD1 matches 10 bases. V dropped 5 bases and J dropped 6; count of bases not matched to a gene: 7. CDR3 length: 14 amino acids. The germline V gene encodes CDR1 SEHNR and CDR2 FQNEAQ (reference sequence). The DNA for the CDR3 is TGTGCCAGCAGCCTCGGGGACAGGGGTTCCGAGCAGTACTTC. Amino acid sequence: CASSLGDRGSEQYF.

For this clonotype: This may be a read error: a much more frequent sequence differs by one nucleotide. The rearrangement uses TRBV11-2 and TRBJ1-2; 7 nucleotides align to TRBD1. The CDR3 spans 17 residues. Germline V gene sequence: CDR1 SGHAT, CDR2 FQNNGV. V lost 5 bases to trimming and J lost 7 bases; unmatched junction nucleotides: 19. In DNA, the CDR3 is TGTGCCAGCAGCGTCGCTTCCGGGTGGGCAGGGGGTTCTGGCTACACCTTC. Protein sequence: CASSVASGWAGGSGYTF.

This chain links TRBV24-1 with TRBJ1-2; weak D call: TRBD1 (6 bases). Trimming removed 6 bases from V and 12 bases from J, with 13 bases in between. Germline assignment: CDR1 KGHDR and CDR2 SFDVKD. CDR3 size: 11 residues. Here the CDR3 DNA reads TGTGCCACCAGTCTCACGGGGGGCAACACCTTC. It specifies CATSLTGGNTF.

The table lists this clonotype with a few counts. The chain combines TRBV13 with TRBJ1-2; D gene uncertain. The CDR3 consists of 12 residues. V gave up 4 bases and J gave up 4 bases, with 7 bases separating them. Germline CDR1 is PRHDT and CDR2 is FYEKMQ (reference sequence). The chain's CDR3 is CASSSEPYGYTF. The CDR3 DNA follows: TGTGCCAGCAGCTCGGAACCCTATGGCTACACCTTC.

The chain uses TRBV24-1 and TRBJ1-2, with D unresolved. The ends were cut back, 0 bases at V and 4 bases at J, with 5 bases in the middle. Germline CDR1 reads KGHDR; CDR2 reads SFDVKD. The CDR3 consists of 13 residues. The CDR3 protein is CATSDLDGYGYTF. In DNA, the CDR3 is TGTGCCACCAGTGATTTGGACGGCTATGGCTACACCTTC.

This clonotype was seen at least ten times. The chain recombines TRBV7-9 with TRBJ1-2; TRBD1 might be the D (5 bases). CDR1 is SEHNR, CDR2 FQNEAQ, per germline (reference sequence). CDR3 length: 14 amino acids. Trimming shortened V by 4 bases and J by 8 bases, and 17 bases separated the two germline ends. The CDR3 protein is CASSSTRGVEGYTF. The DNA of the CDR3 is TGTGCCAGCAGCTCGACCAGAGGGGTTGAAGGCTACACCTTC.

This clonotype appeared once. The chain couples TRBV7-2 to TRBJ1-4, with D unresolved. V dropped 2 bases and J dropped 8 bases, with 6 bases sitting between them. In germline, CDR1 is SGHTA, CDR2 FQGNSA. The CDR3 runs 12 residues. CDR3 sequence reads: CASSLHREKLFF. CDR3 bases: TGTGCCAGCAGCTTACACCGCGAAAAACTGTTTTTT.